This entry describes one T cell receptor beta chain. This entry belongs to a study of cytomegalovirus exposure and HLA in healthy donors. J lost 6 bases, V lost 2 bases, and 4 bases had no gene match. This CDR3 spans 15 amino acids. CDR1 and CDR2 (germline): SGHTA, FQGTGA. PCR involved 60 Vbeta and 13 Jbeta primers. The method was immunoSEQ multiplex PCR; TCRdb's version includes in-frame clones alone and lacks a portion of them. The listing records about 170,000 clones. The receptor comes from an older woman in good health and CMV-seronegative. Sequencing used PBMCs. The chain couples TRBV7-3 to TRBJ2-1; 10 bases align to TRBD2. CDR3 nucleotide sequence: TGTGCCAGCAGCTTAGGTAGCGGGAGGTCCAATGAGCAGTTCTTC. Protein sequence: CASSLGSGRSNEQFF.